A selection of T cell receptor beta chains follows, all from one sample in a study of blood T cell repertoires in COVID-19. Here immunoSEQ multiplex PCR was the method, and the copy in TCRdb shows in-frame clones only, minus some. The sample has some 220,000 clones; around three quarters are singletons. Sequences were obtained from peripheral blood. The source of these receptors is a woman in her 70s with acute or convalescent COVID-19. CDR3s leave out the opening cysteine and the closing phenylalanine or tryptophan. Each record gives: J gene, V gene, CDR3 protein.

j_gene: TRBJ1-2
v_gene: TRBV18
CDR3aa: ASSDTYGDYGYT

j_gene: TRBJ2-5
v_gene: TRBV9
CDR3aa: ASSVGTSGGAVTETQY

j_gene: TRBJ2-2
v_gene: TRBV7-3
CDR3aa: ASSSTGGGLFPGELF

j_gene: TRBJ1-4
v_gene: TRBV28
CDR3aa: ASTLGGTGNEKLF

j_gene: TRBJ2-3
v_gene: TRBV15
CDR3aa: ATLNRGRTDTQY

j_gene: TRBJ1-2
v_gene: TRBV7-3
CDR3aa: ASSLGQGSHYGYT

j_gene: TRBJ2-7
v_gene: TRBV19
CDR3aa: ASSRAGGTYEQY

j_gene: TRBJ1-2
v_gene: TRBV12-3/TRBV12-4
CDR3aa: ASSLGTGDGYT

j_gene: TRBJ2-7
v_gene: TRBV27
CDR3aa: ASTRLQGAGSYEQY

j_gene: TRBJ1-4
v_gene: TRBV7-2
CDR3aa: ASSSGPGATNEKLF

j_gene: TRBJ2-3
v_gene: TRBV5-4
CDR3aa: ASSFPSGGGTDTQY

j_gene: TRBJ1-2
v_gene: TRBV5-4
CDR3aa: ASSLYMENGGYT

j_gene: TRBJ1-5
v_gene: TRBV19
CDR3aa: ASSISLGGNNQPQH

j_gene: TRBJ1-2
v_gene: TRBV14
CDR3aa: ASSLLPSSGYGYT

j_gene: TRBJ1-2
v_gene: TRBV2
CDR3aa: ASSESFYGYT

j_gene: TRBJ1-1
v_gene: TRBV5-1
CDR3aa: ASSLTGGDSGEAF

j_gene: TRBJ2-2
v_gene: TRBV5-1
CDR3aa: ASSQNWVAAPGELF

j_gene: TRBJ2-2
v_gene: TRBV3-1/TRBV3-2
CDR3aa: ASSTGKGELF

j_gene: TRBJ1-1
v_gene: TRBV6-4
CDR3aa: ASRFATGPILNTEAF

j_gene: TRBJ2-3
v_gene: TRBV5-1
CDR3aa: ASSFLITDTQY

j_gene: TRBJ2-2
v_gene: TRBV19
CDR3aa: ASIGEGRAGELF

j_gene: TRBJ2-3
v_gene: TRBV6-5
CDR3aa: ASSYSGQFFTDTQY

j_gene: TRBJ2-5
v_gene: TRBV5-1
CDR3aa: ATRGGTAAGETQY